These T cell receptor beta chains were read from a single sample in a study of liver allograft versus peripheral blood T cells. MiXCR, applied by TCRdb to the reads, yields one record per CDR3 protein. The table has over 2,000 distinct CDR3 sequences, roughly 16% seen once; the top ten hold around 14%. Receptors originate from a human patient who had a liver transplant. The graft donor may be the source of some T cells. Each CDR3 is given with its conserved first and last residue. D genes are given only for firm matches. The size of a clone is reported for some rows only, either as once, few or many, or as a class for expanded clones.

V: TRBV6-2/TRBV6-3
size: medium-sized
J: TRBJ1-2
D: TRBD1
DNA: TGTGCCAGCAGCCTAGACCCGACAGGGGGCGCGTACGGCTACACCTTC
CDR3: CASSLDPTGGAYGYTF

V: TRBV6-1
size: medium-sized
J: TRBJ1-2
D: TRBD1
DNA: TGTGCCAGCAGTGTGGGGACAGCAAGTGGCTACACCTTC
CDR3: CASSVGTASGYTF

V: TRBV19
size: few
J: TRBJ1-2
D: NA
DNA: TGTGCCAGTATATCTAGAGACAGACCTAACTATGGCTACACCTTC
CDR3: CASISRDRPNYGYTF

V: TRBV6-5
size: medium-sized
J: TRBJ1-5
D: NA
DNA: TGTGCCAGCAGCCAGGTGGGGGTCTATCAGCCCCAGCATTTT
CDR3: CASSQVGVYQPQHF

V: TRBV24-1
size: medium-sized
J: TRBJ2-1
D: NA
DNA: TGTGCCACCAGTGATTCCGGGGCTAATAACAATGAGCAGTTCTTC
CDR3: CATSDSGANNNEQFF

V: TRBV5-6
size: medium-sized
J: TRBJ1-1
D: NA
DNA: TGTGCCAGCAGCTTGGGACAGAAGATGGCTGAAGCTTTCTTT
CDR3: CASSLGQKMAEAFF

V: TRBV5-4
size: medium-sized
J: TRBJ2-7
D: NA
DNA: TGTGCCAGCAGCATGGACAGTCGCTCCTACGAGCAGTACTTC
CDR3: CASSMDSRSYEQYF

V: TRBV6-2/TRBV6-3
size: NA
J: TRBJ2-3
D: NA
DNA: TGTGCCATTGCGAGGATCACAGATACGCAGTATTTT
CDR3: CAIARITDTQYF

V: TRBV12-3/TRBV12-4
size: NA
J: TRBJ2-1
D: NA
DNA: TGTGCCAGCAGCATGGGGGTGCGGGAGCAGTTCTTC
CDR3: CASSMGVREQFF

V: TRBV2
size: NA
J: TRBJ2-7
D: NA
DNA: TGTGCCAGCAGTGGCTATGATCGCTACGAGCAGTACTTC
CDR3: CASSGYDRYEQYF

V: TRBV5-6
size: medium-sized
J: TRBJ1-1
D: NA
DNA: TGTGCCAGCAGCCGGCTTCCGAGGAACACTGAAGCTTTCTTT
CDR3: CASSRLPRNTEAFF

V: TRBV30
size: NA
J: TRBJ1-2
D: TRBD1
DNA: TGTGCCCGGCGGGACAGGAGACCTCTTAACTATGGCTACACCTTC
CDR3: CARRDRRPLNYGYTF

V: TRBV6-5
size: few
J: TRBJ1-2
D: NA
DNA: TGTGCCAGTCGTACTGCCGCTTGGAATGGCTACACCTTC
CDR3: CASRTAAWNGYTF

V: TRBV6-1
size: large
J: TRBJ1-1
D: TRBD1
DNA: TGTGCCAGCGATTTTGGGGCAGGGGGTGGGAGGGACACTGAAGCTTTCTTT
CDR3: CASDFGAGGGRDTEAFF

V: TRBV5-4
size: medium-sized
J: TRBJ1-1
D: NA
DNA: TGTGCCAGCAGCCCTGGGGGGTTCAACACTGAAGCTTTCTTT
CDR3: CASSPGGFNTEAFF

V: TRBV15
size: few
J: TRBJ2-1
D: NA
DNA: TGTGCCACCAGCAGGGGACCCACCTCCTACAATGAGCAGTTCTTC
CDR3: CATSRGPTSYNEQFF

V: TRBV15
size: large
J: TRBJ1-1
D: NA
DNA: TGTGCCACCAGCAGAGATCCCAGGGCGGAAGCTTTCTTT
CDR3: CATSRDPRAEAFF

V: TRBV19
size: NA
J: TRBJ1-3
D: TRBD1
DNA: TGTGCCAGTAGTCCCCTGGACAGGGCTGGAAACACCATATATTTT
CDR3: CASSPLDRAGNTIYF

V: TRBV15
size: large
J: TRBJ1-1
D: NA
DNA: TGTGCCACCAGAAGGACAGTGGACACTGAAGCTTTCTTT
CDR3: CATRRTVDTEAFF

V: TRBV20-1
size: NA
J: TRBJ1-1
D: NA
DNA: TGCAGTCCCGACGGCAATATGAACAATGAAGCTTTCTTT
CDR3: CSPDGNMNNEAFF

V: TRBV6-2/TRBV6-3
size: medium-sized
J: TRBJ1-3
D: NA
DNA: TGTGCCAGCAGCTGGACAGGAAACACCATATATTTT
CDR3: CASSWTGNTIYF

V: TRBV5-4
size: medium-sized
J: TRBJ2-2
D: TRBD2
DNA: TGTGCCAGCAGAGAAGGACTAGCGGGGGGGAACACCGGGGAGCTGTTTTTT
CDR3: CASREGLAGGNTGELFF

V: TRBV12-3/TRBV12-4
size: NA
J: TRBJ1-1
D: TRBD1
DNA: TGTGCCAGCAGTTTCCTGACAGGGATGGCTGAAGCTTTCTTT
CDR3: CASSFLTGMAEAFF

V: TRBV20-1
size: few
J: TRBJ2-5
D: NA
DNA: TGCAGTGCTAGATTTGGCACGGAGACCCAGTACTTC
CDR3: CSARFGTETQYF

V: TRBV2
size: NA
J: TRBJ1-5
D: NA
DNA: TGTGCCAGCACTCACCAACCTAATCAGCCCCAGCATTTT
CDR3: CASTHQPNQPQHF

V: TRBV29-1
size: large
J: TRBJ1-3
D: NA
DNA: TGCAGCGTCTCAGGGATGGGGGCTGGAAACACCATATATTTT
CDR3: CSVSGMGAGNTIYF

V: TRBV7-2
size: medium-sized
J: TRBJ1-2
D: TRBD1
DNA: TGTGCCAGCAGCTTAGGAGGGACAGGCAGCTATGGCTACACCTTC
CDR3: CASSLGGTGSYGYTF

V: TRBV20-1
size: medium-sized
J: TRBJ1-1
D: NA
DNA: TGCAGTGCGGACTCCCACGTGAACACTGAAGCTTTCTTT
CDR3: CSADSHVNTEAFF

V: TRBV6-5
size: medium-sized
J: TRBJ1-1
D: TRBD1
DNA: TGTGCCAGCAGCCCCAGACAGGGGTACACTGAAGCTTTCTTT
CDR3: CASSPRQGYTEAFF

V: TRBV29-1
size: medium-sized
J: TRBJ1-5
D: NA
DNA: TGCAGCGTCCCCGGGGCGGGGGTGGTTAAACCCCAGCATTTT
CDR3: CSVPGAGVVKPQHF

V: TRBV18
size: medium-sized
J: TRBJ2-1
D: NA
DNA: TGTGCCAGCTCACGGTCGGCGGGGAACAATGAGCAGTTCTTC
CDR3: CASSRSAGNNEQFF

V: TRBV27
size: NA
J: TRBJ1-1
D: NA
DNA: TGTGCCAGCAGTCCCGGGCCGAACACTGAAGCTTTCTTT
CDR3: CASSPGPNTEAFF

V: TRBV24-1
size: medium-sized
J: TRBJ1-1
D: NA
DNA: TGTGCCGTCGGCGAGAACACTGAAGCTTTCTTT
CDR3: CAVGENTEAFF

V: TRBV9
size: NA
J: TRBJ1-2
D: NA
DNA: TGTGCCAGCAGCTCCGACGGGGTTGGGGGCTACACCTTC
CDR3: CASSSDGVGGYTF

V: TRBV7-2
size: few
J: TRBJ1-4
D: NA
DNA: TGTGCCAGCAGCTTCCGAGGGTTGGGCGAAAAACTGTTTTTT
CDR3: CASSFRGLGEKLFF

V: TRBV7-2
size: medium-sized
J: TRBJ1-1
D: NA
DNA: TGTGCCAGCAGCTTAAACGAAGGTGAAGCTTTCTTT
CDR3: CASSLNEGEAFF

V: TRBV6-6
size: few
J: TRBJ2-5
D: NA
DNA: TGTGCCAGCAGTTACGGTCGGGGCTACGGCCAAGAGACCCAGTACTTC
CDR3: CASSYGRGYGQETQYF

V: TRBV15
size: medium-sized
J: TRBJ2-2
D: NA
DNA: TGTGCCACCGAGAGGGGAACAGCTCAGGGCACCGGGGAGCTGTTTTTT
CDR3: CATERGTAQGTGELFF

V: TRBV5-5
size: few
J: TRBJ1-2
D: NA
DNA: TGTGCCAGCAGCTTGGAGGTCGGGGTCTATGGCTACACCTTC
CDR3: CASSLEVGVYGYTF

V: TRBV6-5
size: medium-sized
J: TRBJ1-5
D: TRBD1
DNA: TGTGCCAGCAGGGCGTCCGGGACAGGCTTCAGCAATCAGCCCCAGCATTTT
CDR3: CASRASGTGFSNQPQHF

V: TRBV18
size: large
J: TRBJ1-5
D: TRBD1
DNA: TGTGCCAGCTCGCCCGACAGGGTTGATAGCAATCAGCCCCAGCATTTT
CDR3: CASSPDRVDSNQPQHF

V: TRBV6-2/TRBV6-3
size: medium-sized
J: TRBJ1-2
D: NA
DNA: TGTGCCAGCAGCCCACTGGGCTATGGCTACACCTTC
CDR3: CASSPLGYGYTF

V: TRBV6-1
size: medium-sized
J: TRBJ2-1
D: TRBD1
DNA: TGTGCCAGTTCCGGGACAGGAGCCTACAATGAGCAGTTCTTC
CDR3: CASSGTGAYNEQFF

V: TRBV11-3
size: few
J: TRBJ1-2
D: NA
DNA: TGTGCCAGCGAGGGTTATAACTATGGCTACACCTTC
CDR3: CASEGYNYGYTF

V: TRBV19
size: large
J: TRBJ1-1
D: TRBD1
DNA: TGTGCCAGTAGTATCCCAGGGGGGTGGACTGAAGCTTTCTTT
CDR3: CASSIPGGWTEAFF

V: TRBV29-1
size: few
J: TRBJ2-5
D: TRBD2
DNA: TGCAGCGCAGACGCTACTAGCGGGAGAAAAGAGACCCAGTACTTC
CDR3: CSADATSGRKETQYF

V: TRBV9
size: NA
J: TRBJ2-3
D: TRBD2
DNA: TGTGCCAGCAGCGTAGACGGGAGGGCCGCCACAGATACGCAGTATTTT
CDR3: CASSVDGRAATDTQYF

V: TRBV7-2
size: NA
J: TRBJ1-2
D: NA
DNA: TGTGCCAGCAGCTTAGCAAACGGAGGCTATGGCTACACCTTC
CDR3: CASSLANGGYGYTF

V: TRBV6-5
size: medium-sized
J: TRBJ1-2
D: NA
DNA: TGTGCCAGCAGCTCAGGGGCCCAGGGCTACACCTTC
CDR3: CASSSGAQGYTF

V: TRBV19
size: few
J: TRBJ2-7
D: NA
DNA: TGTGCCAGTAGTATATCACAGGGCAACTCCTACGAGCAGTACTTC
CDR3: CASSISQGNSYEQYF

V: TRBV29-1
size: medium-sized
J: TRBJ1-2
D: TRBD1
DNA: TGCAGCGTTGTCCGGACAGGGGTGGAAGGCTACACCTTC
CDR3: CSVVRTGVEGYTF

V: TRBV9
size: NA
J: TRBJ1-2
D: NA
DNA: TGTGCCAGCAGCACGGAAACTTGGGCCGGCTACACCTTC
CDR3: CASSTETWAGYTF

V: TRBV29-1
size: NA
J: TRBJ1-2
D: NA
DNA: TGCAGCGTTGACGAGGGCTACACCTTC
CDR3: CSVDEGYTF